These 6 T cell receptor beta chains were all obtained from the same sample, sequenced in a study of T cell responses to AZD1222 COVID-19 vaccine. The data were produced by immunoSEQ multiplex PCR, yet TCRdb's version contains in-frame clones alone and is incomplete. The table lists 130,000 or so clones, roughly 93% of them singletons. This specimen was peripheral blood, taken on day 0 of AZD1222 vaccination. The receptor set was obtained from an adult in good health.

The CDR3 bases are TGTGCCAGCAAACCCGACAGGGATGGTAATTCACCCCTCCACTTT. It yields the protein CASKPDRDGNSPLHF. The chain recombines TRBV27 with TRBJ1-6, with 7 nucleotides matching TRBD1. From germline, CDR1 is MNHEY and CDR2 SMNVEV (reference sequence). J gave up 6 bases and V 7 bases, and 9 bases lay outside the gene matches. This CDR3 is 15 amino acids long.

CDR3: CASSATLPGHRNTIYF. CDR3 sequence (DNA): TGTGCCAGCAGTGCGACTCTCCCGGGACACCGAAACACCATATATTTT. V is TRBV28 and J is TRBJ1-3; D may be TRBD1 (6 bases). V was shortened by 5 bases and J by 5 bases, with 19 bases between the two germline ends. The CDR3 contains 16 residues. The germline gives CDR1 MDHEN, CDR2 SYDVKM.

The chain joins TRBV30 to TRBJ2-7; no firm D call. With 1 base removed from V and 4 bases from J, the gap between germline ends came to 2 bases. The CDR3 contains 10 residues. Germline V gene sequence: CDR1 GTSNPN, CDR2 SVGIG (reference sequence). Written as DNA, the CDR3 is TGTGCCTGGAGTGGTTACGAGCAGTACTTC. Translating gives CAWSGYEQYF.

This clone was counted once. The DNA for the CDR3 is TGTGCCAGCAGCTTAGGGCCGACCGGGGGCACCGGGGAGCTGTTTTTT. Its translation: CASSLGPTGGTGELFF. V is TRBV11-3 and J is TRBJ2-2, with D perhaps TRBD2 (6 bases). Germline V gene sequence: CDR1 SGHNT, CDR2 YENEEA. V lost 1 base, J lost 4 bases, and 13 bases lay in between. This CDR3 contains 16 residues.

This clone was observed once. The sample contains more than one DNA sequence encoding this CDR3. This sequence joins TRBV27 and TRBJ1-5, with D unresolved. This CDR3 region has 13 residues. The V and J ends lost 3 bases and 4 bases respectively, with 7 bases between them. Germline CDR1 reads MNHEY; CDR2 reads SMNVEV (reference sequence). Written as DNA, the CDR3 is TGTGCCAGCAGTTTCGGTGGGAATCAGCCCCAGCATTTT. The encoded protein is CASSFGGNQPQHF.

V gene TRBV5-4 combines with J gene TRBJ1-1; a possible D gene is TRBD1 (5 bases). Between the trimmed V and J ends, which lost 0 bases and 1 base, there was a span of 13 bases. The CDR3 contains 16 residues. From germline, CDR1 is SGHNT and CDR2 YYREEE (reference sequence). The CDR3 reads CASSLGGRSGNTEAFF. The DNA of the CDR3 is TGTGCCAGCAGCTTGGGGGGCAGATCGGGGAACACTGAAGCTTTCTTT.